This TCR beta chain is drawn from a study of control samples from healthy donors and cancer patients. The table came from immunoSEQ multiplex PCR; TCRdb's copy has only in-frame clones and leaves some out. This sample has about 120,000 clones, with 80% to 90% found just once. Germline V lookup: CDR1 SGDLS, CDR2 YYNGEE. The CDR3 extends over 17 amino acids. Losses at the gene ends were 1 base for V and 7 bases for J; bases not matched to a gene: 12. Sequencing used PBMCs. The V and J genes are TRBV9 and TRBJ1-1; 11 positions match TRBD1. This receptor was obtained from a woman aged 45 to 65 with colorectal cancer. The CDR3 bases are TGTGCCAGCAGCGTACAAGGACAGGGGGCGCCTAAAGATGAAGCTTTCTTT. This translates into CASSVQGQGAPKDEAFF. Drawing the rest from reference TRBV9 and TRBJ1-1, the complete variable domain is DSGVTQTPKHLITATGQRVTLRCSPRSGDLSVYWYQQSLDQGLQFLIQYYNGEERAKGNILERFSAQQFPDLHSELNLSSLELGDSALYFCASSVQGQGAPKDEAFFGQGTRLTVV.